The 16 T cell receptor beta chains below come from one sample, sequenced in a study of PD-L1 blockade in urothelial cancer. Time point given: peripheral blood 6 weeks after treatment start. Clones were sequenced by immunoSEQ multiplex PCR, and TCRdb holds only the in-frame ones, with some missing. The data show roughly 100,000 clones, 75% to 90% seen once. The starting material was PBMCs, obtained around atezolizumab (anti-PD-L1) treatment. These receptors all come from a man in his 70s with urothelial cancer.

The chain has TRBV5-4 and TRBJ2-3; D gene unclear. V gave up 2 bases and J gave up 0 bases, with 4 bases separating them. The length of the CDR3 is 13 residues. Germline lookup yields CDR1 SGHNT and CDR2 YYREEE (reference sequence). The CDR3 DNA reads as TGTGCCAGCAGCTTCTTGAGCACAGATACGCAGTATTTT. It is translated as CASSFLSTDTQYF.

This clone was picked up one time. V usage is TRBV7-2 and J usage is TRBJ2-7; D is perhaps TRBD2 (6 bases). Trimming shortened V by 1 base and J by 3 bases, and 16 bases separated the two germline ends. This CDR3 contains 16 residues. Germline V gene lookup returns CDR1 SGHTA and CDR2 FQGNSA. The DNA of the CDR3 is TGTGCCAGCAGCTTAGGCGGGATCCCCCCTTTCTACGAGCAGTACTTC. Translated, it gives CASSLGGIPPFYEQYF.

This chain links TRBV10-3 with TRBJ2-3, with TRBD2 identical over 7 bases. The CDR3 loop spans 15 amino acids. The V and J ends lost 6 bases and 4 bases, in that order; junction bases with no gene match: 10. Per the germline V gene, CDR1 is ENHRY and CDR2 is SYGVKD. The CDR3 DNA reads TGTGCCATCAGCCTAACTAGCGTGGGGGCAGATACGCAGTATTTT. Translating it yields CAISLTSVGADTQYF.

J is TRBJ1-1 and V is TRBV5-8; 7 nucleotides agree with TRBD1. Germline CDR1 and CDR2: SGHTS and YDEGEE. The CDR3 has 17 amino acids. After removal of 4 bases from V and 2 bases from J, the junction contained 14 bases not matched to a gene. The CDR3 is CASSLTRDSRSNTEAFF. The CDR3 DNA reads as TGTGCCAGCAGCCTTACCCGGGACAGCCGATCTAACACTGAAGCTTTCTTT.

The chain is built from TRBV28 and TRBJ1-2; TRBD1 aligns across 7 bases. The germline V gene encodes CDR1 MDHEN and CDR2 SYDVKM. Trimming at V came to 6 bases and at J to 7 bases, leaving 8 bases not matched to a gene. The CDR3 covers 13 residues. The CDR3 spells CASSSTGVGGYTF. In nucleotides, the CDR3 is TGTGCCAGCAGCTCAACAGGGGTGGGTGGCTACACCTTC.

The genes are TRBV2 and TRBJ1-3, with 9 bases identical to TRBD1. Germline V gene data show CDR1 as SNHLY and CDR2 as FYNNEI. This CDR3 contains 17 residues. The V and J ends lost 7 bases and 4 bases, in that order; junction bases with no gene match: 14. Here the CDR3 reads CASILQGALLGGNTIYF. The CDR3 DNA reads TGTGCCAGCATCTTACAGGGGGCTCTTTTGGGAGGAAACACCATATATTTT.

The genes are TRBV7-2 and TRBJ2-3; D may be TRBD2 (5 bases). CDR3 size: 16 residues. Germline V gives CDR1 SGHTA, CDR2 FQGNSA. V was trimmed by 5 bases and J by 2 bases, leaving 17 bases between them. For the CDR3, the DNA is TGTGCCAGCAGCCCCGGAGGCAGCGCCCCCACAGATACGCAGTATTTT. Its protein is CASSPGGSAPTDTQYF. Complete variable domain (other parts from reference TRBV7-2 and TRBJ2-3): GAGVSQSPSNKVTEKGKDVELRCDPISGHTALYWYRQSLGQGLEFLIYFQGNSAPDKSGLPSDRFSAERTGGSVSTLTIQRTQQEDSAVYLCASSPGGSAPTDTQYFGPGTRLTVL.

On this clone: One end of the junction does not line up with germline, which may come from a read error. The genes are TRBV7-7 and TRBJ2-2, with 7 bases matching TRBD1. The length of the CDR3 is 15 residues. Germline CDR1 SSHAT, CDR2 FNYEAQ (reference sequence). The CDR3: CASSLAGGNTGELFF. DNA of the CDR3: TGTGCTAGCAGCCTTGCAGGGGGGAACACCGGGGAGCTGTTTTTT.

The chain couples TRBV19 to TRBJ1-2; the D is unclear. The CDR3 has 13 amino acids. Looked up from germline, CDR1 is LNHDA and CDR2 is SQIVND (reference sequence). The V gene lost 0 bases and the J gene lost 8 bases, with 10 bases spanning the gap. CDR3 amino acids: CASSIEGLAGYTF. As DNA, the CDR3 is TGTGCCAGTAGTATAGAAGGGTTAGCGGGCTACACCTTC.

In the case of this clone: Compared with germline, one end of the junction differs, possibly owing to a read error. The chain combines TRBV18 with TRBJ2-7, with D maybe TRBD2 (5 bases). The CDR3 has 13 amino acids. CDR1 is KGHSH and CDR2 is LQKENI in the germline V gene. The CDR3 bases are TGTGCCAGCTCACCATCAGAGGACTCCTCTTTTGACTTC. Protein sequence: CASSPSEDSSFDF.

The chain uses TRBV2 and TRBJ2-3; maybe TRBD1 (5 bases). Trimming took off 8 bases at V and 4 bases at J, with 13 bases between the two ends. The CDR3 runs to 13 residues. Germline V CDR1 and CDR2: SNHLY, FYNNEI. CDR3 protein: CASQGGASDTQYF. CDR3 in DNA: TGTGCCAGCCAGGGTGGGGCGTCAGATACGCAGTATTTT.

The CDR3 protein is CASSPGLAGETDTQYF. The DNA for the CDR3 is TGTGCCAGCAGTCCAGGACTAGCGGGGGAAACAGATACGCAGTATTTT. The chain links TRBV6-4 to TRBJ2-3; TRBD2 agrees at 13 bases. CDR1 is MRHNA, CDR2 SNTAGT, per germline. V dropped 5 bases and J dropped 3; count of bases not matched to a gene: 5. The CDR3 consists of 16 residues.

The J gene is TRBJ2-1, the V gene TRBV2; 7 bases map to TRBD2. CDR3 size: 15 residues. Germline-derived CDR1 and CDR2 are SNHLY and FYNNEI. J was trimmed by 7 bases and V by 2 bases; bases with no gene match: 8. The CDR3 loop reads CASSELAVMGNEQFF. The CDR3 region has the DNA TGTGCCAGCAGTGAACTAGCGGTGATGGGGAATGAGCAGTTCTTC.

The chain is built from TRBV15 and TRBJ2-2; the D gene is possibly TRBD2 (5 bases). V gave up 2 bases and J gave up 4 bases, with 14 bases separating them. Germline-derived CDR1 and CDR2 are LNHNV and YYDKDF (reference sequence). The length of the CDR3 is 16 residues. In nucleotides, the CDR3 is TGTGCCACCAGCAGAAGGGTTGGGAGTCTCACCGGGGAGCTGTTTTTT. The encoded protein is CATSRRVGSLTGELFF.

The chain couples TRBV19 to TRBJ1-4, with 9 bases aligning to TRBD1. The V segment lost 5 bases and the J segment 1 base; nucleotides outside the gene matches: 2. The CDR3 length is 15 residues. In germline, CDR1 is LNHDA, CDR2 SQIVND (reference sequence). CDR3 coding DNA: TGTGCCAGTAGTGCGGACAGGGGAACTAATGAAAAACTGTTTTTT. Its translation is CASSADRGTNEKLFF.

The V and J genes are TRBV7-8 and TRBJ2-7; maybe TRBD1 (6 bases). In germline, CDR1 is SGHVS, CDR2 FQNEAQ. The V end lost 2 bases, the J end lost 3 bases, and 14 bases lay between the germline ends. The CDR3 is made up of 15 amino acids. DNA for the CDR3: TGTGCCAGCAGCTTACCCCTGGCCAGGGGCTACGAGCAGTACTTC. This sequence encodes CASSLPLARGYEQYF.